This T cell receptor beta chain is drawn from a study of shared clonotypes between healthy human individuals. Only in-frame clones appear in the TCRdb table, and some are missing; sequencing was by immunoSEQ multiplex PCR. The top ten clones hold 0.14% of a sample with a few million clones, just over 90% of them seen once. The sequence was collected from a man aged 18 to 30 in good health. The sample was naive CD4+ T cells sorted from blood. The subset was: CD45RA+ positively selected.

Here the CDR3 DNA reads TGTGCCAGCAGCCAAGAGTATAACAATCAGCCCCAGCATTTT. Protein: CASSQEYNNQPQHF. V gene TRBV6-5 combines with J gene TRBJ1-5; D not resolved. V was shortened by 6 bases and J by 3 bases, with 12 bases between the two germline ends. Germline lookup yields CDR1 MNHEY and CDR2 SVGAGI. The CDR3 loop spans 14 amino acids.